The T cell receptor beta chain described here comes from a study of regulatory T cells in long-lasting Graves disease. As to time point: persistent/refractory GD, antithyroid drugs over 5 years with positive TRAb. Making the TCR library involved RNA that had been extracted from PBMCs. The CDR3 runs to 13 residues. Germline-derived CDR1 and CDR2 are PRHDT and FYEKMQ (reference sequence). V lost 5 bases and J lost 8, with 12 bases in between. This clonotype was counted ten times or more. Investigators prepared the TCR beta libraries by applying iRepertoire HTBI primers and Arm-PCR of CDR3 regions. In TCRdb, the multiplex PCR reads were re-called with MiXCR into one record per CDR3 protein. The data show around 400,000 distinct CDR3 sequences, under 25% seen once.

This TCR came from a female donor with Graves disease. This sequence joins TRBV13 and TRBJ1-4, with D possibly TRBD1 on 5 matching bases. Sample: peripheral blood mononuclear cells (PBMCs), taken when the disease was refractory, from a patient treated with antithyroid drugs. This chain's CDR3 is CASSAGTQEKLFF. The CDR3 DNA reads as TGTGCCAGCAGCGCCGGGACGCAAGAAAAACTGTTTTTT.